The 15 T cell receptor beta chains below were found in one sample sequenced in a study of cytomegalovirus exposure and HLA in healthy donors (dated by TCRdb to the late 2010s). The library came from the immunoSEQ multiplex PCR assay. The multiplex PCR relied on a mix of 60 forward primers for TCR Vbeta segments and 13 reverse primers for TCR Jbeta segments. The source is immuneACCESS, and TCRdb retained only in-frame sequences with V and J called. Part of the clones is not carried over; for the studies checked, unresolved V genes explain less than half of this, and the remainder is unexplained. In all, the sample holds fewer than 200,000 clones, and 77% of those were seen once. The biggest ten clones account for 7% to 9% of the sample. Sequencing input: PBMCs. All receptors come from a male donor in good health and CMV-seropositive.

This sequence joins TRBV14 and TRBJ2-7; the match to TRBD1 covers 7 bases. This CDR3 is built from 16 residues. The ends lost 0 bases at V and 8 bases at J; junction bases unmatched: 13. From germline, CDR1 is SGHDN and CDR2 FVKESK. Here the CDR3 DNA reads TGTGCCAGCAGCCAAGATATAGGGACAGATGCCTATCAGCAGTACTTC. Translated, it gives CASSQDIGTDAYQQYF.

The chain has TRBV7-6 and TRBJ1-3; 9 bases line up with TRBD1. V shed 5 bases, J shed 3 bases, and the junction held 8 bases outside the gene matches. This CDR3 is built from 16 residues. Per germline, CDR1 SGHVS and CDR2 FNYEAQ. CDR3 sequence reads: CASSSRTGEGGNTIYF. CDR3 sequence (DNA): TGTGCCAGCAGCAGCCGGACAGGGGAAGGTGGAAACACCATATATTTT.

This clone was seen only a few times. The chain recombines TRBV5-6 with TRBJ1-2, with 11 bases matching TRBD1. V was clipped by 4 bases and J by 7 bases; unmatched bases: 9. The germline gives CDR1 SGHDT, CDR2 YYEEEE. The CDR3 has 15 amino acids. DNA for the CDR3: TGTGCCAGCAGCCTCTGGACAGGGGGCGTTAGTGGCTACACCTTC. It is translated as CASSLWTGGVSGYTF.

This sequence joins TRBV9 and TRBJ1-1; unclear D gene. Between the trimmed V and J ends, which lost 0 bases and 0 bases, there was a span of 12 bases. The CDR3 is 16 residues long. Germline V lookup: CDR1 SGDLS, CDR2 YYNGEE. This chain's CDR3 is CASSVAEGHMNTEAFF. The CDR3 DNA follows: TGTGCCAGCAGCGTAGCCGAGGGTCATATGAACACTGAAGCTTTCTTT. Complete variable domain (other parts from reference TRBV9 and TRBJ1-1): DSGVTQTPKHLITATGQRVTLRCSPRSGDLSVYWYQQSLDQGLQFLIQYYNGEERAKGNILERFSAQQFPDLHSELNLSSLELGDSALYFCASSVAEGHMNTEAFFGQGTRLTVV.

The chain links TRBV7-6 to TRBJ1-6; 9 nucleotides agree with TRBD1. CDR3 length equals 15 residues. V shed 5 bases, J shed 9 bases, and the junction held 8 bases outside the gene matches. Germline V lookup: CDR1 SGHVS, CDR2 FNYEAQ. Here the CDR3 DNA reads TGTGCCAGCAGCCTTCGACAGGGGGAAGGTTCACCCCTCCACTTT. This codes for CASSLRQGEGSPLHF.

The chain couples TRBV27 to TRBJ2-2; TRBD1 aligns across 10 bases. The CDR3 sequence is 17 residues long. V trimming: 2 bases; J trimming: 6 bases; junction bases outside the gene matches: 9. Per germline, CDR1 MNHEY and CDR2 SMNVEV (reference sequence). Here the CDR3 DNA reads TGTGCCAGCAGTTTAAAGAGGGACAGGGGAAAGGCCGGGGAGCTGTTTTTT. The encoded protein is CASSLKRDRGKAGELFF.

The V call is TRBV11-2, the J call TRBJ2-3; D may be TRBD2 (5 bases). With 1 base removed from V and 5 bases from J, the gap between germline ends came to 7 bases. The CDR3 is made up of 13 amino acids. The germline gives CDR1 SGHAT, CDR2 FQNNGV. This CDR3 reads CASSLGGLDTQYF. The DNA for the CDR3 is TGTGCCAGCAGCTTAGGAGGGCTAGATACGCAGTATTTT.

The chain is built from TRBV25-1 and TRBJ2-3; 8 bases map to TRBD2. V trimming: 6 bases; J trimming: 5 bases; junction bases outside the gene matches: 4. The CDR3 has 13 residues. Germline values: CDR1 MGHDK, CDR2 SYGVNS. CDR3 in DNA: TGTGCCAGCAGGCGAGCGGGGGTAGATACGCAGTATTTT. It codes for CASRRAGVDTQYF.

This clone was seen more than once but under ten times. The V and J genes are TRBV5-6 and TRBJ1-1; 7 nucleotides line up with TRBD1. V lost 4 bases and J lost 0; bases outside the gene matches: 6. This CDR3 spans 15 amino acids. Germline loops: CDR1 SGHDT, CDR2 YYEEEE. CDR3 sequence reads: CASSLNRGLNTEAFF. DNA of the CDR3: TGTGCCAGCAGCCTCAACAGGGGCTTGAACACTGAAGCTTTCTTT.

This clone was observed a few times. The genes are TRBV5-1 and TRBJ2-3; 10 bases agree with TRBD2. CDR3 length equals 16 residues. The J segment lost 2 bases and the V segment lost 1 base, leaving 4 bases of the junction unmatched. Germline CDR1 and CDR2: SGHRS and YFSETQ. CDR3 coding DNA: TGCGCCAGCAGCTTGTCAGCGGGGGGGCCCACAGATACGCAGTATTTT. Protein product: CASSLSAGGPTDTQYF.

The V gene is TRBV6-1, the J gene TRBJ2-2; tentative D call: TRBD1 (5 bases). This CDR3 is 15 amino acids long. Germline values: CDR1 MNHNS, CDR2 SASEGT. Trimming pared 8 bases from V and 4 bases from J, leaving 17 bases between. Written as DNA, the CDR3 is TGTGCCAGCCTGAAATGGGGCAGCCCCACCGGGGAGCTGTTTTTT. Translated, it gives CASLKWGSPTGELFF.

V gene TRBV15 combines with J gene TRBJ2-3, with a weak D call TRBD2 (7 bases). V was shortened by 1 base and J by 4 bases, with 39 bases between the two germline ends. Germline V CDR1 and CDR2: LNHNV, YYDKDF (reference sequence). This CDR3 is 24 amino acids long. CDR3 amino acids: CATSRAPHTYGGLSLRPRADTQYF. The DNA of the CDR3 is TGTGCCACCAGCAGAGCCCCCCATACATACGGGGGGCTGTCCCTACGCCCTCGCGCAGATACGCAGTATTTT.

CDR3 loop: CSPGTEAFF. CDR3 nucleotides: TGCAGTCCAGGCACTGAAGCTTTCTTT. V gene TRBV20-1 combines with J gene TRBJ1-1; D gene unclear. This CDR3 contains 9 residues. Trimming shortened V by 8 bases and J by 4 bases, and 5 bases separated the two germline ends. The germline V gene encodes CDR1 DFQATT and CDR2 SNEGSKA (reference sequence).

The chain couples TRBV4-2 to TRBJ2-2; D remains ambiguous. Germline V CDR1 and CDR2: LGHNA, YNFKEQ. Trimming stripped 1 base from V and 2 bases from J, with 8 bases between. The length of the CDR3 is 15 residues. This CDR3 reads CASSQGAPNTGELFF. As DNA, the CDR3 is TGTGCCAGCAGCCAAGGAGCACCTAACACCGGGGAGCTGTTTTTT.

The V and J genes are TRBV5-1 and TRBJ2-7; 12 bases fit TRBD2. Germline CDR1 SGHRS, CDR2 YFSETQ. This CDR3 comprises 15 residues. V was pared by 0 bases and J by 3 bases, with 1 base of the junction left unmatched. The CDR3 protein is CASSLGTSGDYEQYF. The DNA of the CDR3 is TGCGCCAGCAGCTTGGGGACTAGCGGGGACTACGAGCAGTACTTC.